This T cell receptor (beta chain) originates from a study of CD4 T cells in relation to SARS-CoV-2 and coronaviruses. In the study overall: TCR beta CDR3s were sequenced after roughly eleven-day antigen culture of PBMCs. Negative control cultures got HIV-1 Nef peptides or no peptide.

TCRdb keeps only in-frame clones here, not all; method: immunoSEQ multiplex PCR. The sample has about 28,000 clones; around two thirds are singletons. This clone is labeled medium-sized. Antigen: not known. CDR1 SGHAT and CDR2 FQNNGV come from the germline V gene. V lost 5 bases, J lost 3 bases, and 10 bases lay in between. The CDR3 is 14 amino acids. Before the COVID-19 pandemic, during about 2010-2018, CD4+ T cells were taken from unexposed donors. After about 10 days of culture, CD4+ T cells were isolated. As cell numbers allowed, unexposed-donor CD4+ T cells faced SARS-CoV-2 S/N and four cold-coronavirus spikes. Roughly 2 million PBMCs per well were cultured with 10 IU/ml IL-2.

The gene calls are TRBV11-2 and TRBJ2-2, with D possibly being TRBD1 or TRBD2 (5 bases each). The sequenced sample was CD4+ T cells from PBMCs, cultured in vitro. This sequence originates from a human donor in good health. The CDR3 region has the DNA TGTGCCAGCAGCACCGGGACCTACACCGGGGAGCTGTTTTTT. The encoded protein is CASSTGTYTGELFF.